Sequencing of this TCR beta chain was carried out in a study of T cell repertoires in cytomegalovirus infection. Turning to the study itself: The public TCR beta signatures pointed to both CMV infection and matching HLA type. Broader study findings: Clonotype analysis showed dominance of the ex vivo response by HLA-C-restricted CMV-specific TCR beta clonotypes.

Germline-derived CDR1 and CDR2 are SGHVS and FNYEAQ. This CDR3 spans 14 amino acids. V was cut by 3 bases and J by 5 bases, with 8 bases left in between. This clonotype was counted ten times or more. Its target is unknown. TCRdb re-called the reads with MiXCR, one entry per CDR3 protein. The sample holds roughly 760,000 distinct CDR3 sequences; 35% to 45% are singletons and the top ten take around 3%. This sequence joins TRBV7-6 and TRBJ1-6, with D uncertain. The clonotype originates from a human donor in good health (CMV status not recorded). Some clones in this sample may be carry-over from other donors' samples. Sequenced: PBMCs. Written as DNA, the CDR3 is TGTGCCAGCAGCTTTTTAACAGATAATTCACCCCTCCACTTT. Translation gives CASSFLTDNSPLHF.